This entry lists 18 T cell receptor beta chains sequenced from one sample in a study of shared T cell receptors in the human thymus. Some clones are missing from TCRdb's copy, which holds only in-frame ones; the method was immunoSEQ multiplex PCR. Of approximately 760,000 clones listed, approximately 83% are singletons. These data were also filed under a second study, of human thymus T cells.

Sequences were obtained from thymocytes. The receptors derive from a girl under three years old with a congenital heart defect.

The chain employs TRBV28 and TRBJ1-4; D possibly corresponds to TRBD1 (5 bases). CDR1 and CDR2 (germline): MDHEN, SYDVKM. The V end was cut by 5 bases, the J end by 7 bases, with 23 bases between. This CDR3 spans 17 amino acids. The chain's CDR3 is CASSNKDHTSGGEKLFF. The CDR3 DNA is TGTGCCAGCAGTAACAAAGACCATACATCGGGGGGTGAAAAACTGTTTTTT.

The genes are TRBV11-2 and TRBJ2-3, with D uncertain. The CDR3 is 13 residues long. Germline V gene sequence: CDR1 SGHAT, CDR2 FQNNGV. V lost 7 bases and J lost 0, with 8 bases in between. CDR3 DNA: TGTGCCAGCATGTCCCTTAGCACAGATACGCAGTATTTT. Translating gives CASMSLSTDTQYF.

This clone was seen only a few times. The chain carries TRBV29-1 and TRBJ2-1, with a tentative D call TRBD2 (7 bases). With 6 bases removed from V and 5 bases from J, the gap between germline ends came to 14 bases. Germline V CDR1 and CDR2: SQVTM, ANQGSEA. The CDR3 totals 13 residues. CDR3 coding DNA: TGCAGCGTCGGGGGGCCACTTAACAATGAGCAGTTCTTC. Its translation: CSVGGPLNNEQFF.

The rearrangement uses TRBV7-2 and TRBJ1-1; no definite D call. V lost 0 bases and J 2 bases, leaving 13 bases between the germline ends. The CDR3 totals 16 residues. CDR1 and CDR2 (germline): SGHTA, FQGNSA. The CDR3 sequence: CASSLAPQQPNTEAFF. The CDR3 DNA is TGTGCCAGCAGCTTAGCGCCCCAACAGCCCAACACTGAAGCTTTCTTT.

The chain links TRBV28 to TRBJ1-1; maybe TRBD1 (6 bases). Per the germline V gene, CDR1 is MDHEN and CDR2 is SYDVKM. V lost 6 bases, J lost 0 bases, and 17 bases lay in between. The CDR3 is 16 amino acids. The CDR3: CASRDPGVTLNTEAFF. The DNA for the CDR3 is TGTGCCAGCAGGGATCCAGGGGTGACCTTGAACACTGAAGCTTTCTTT.

The chain combines TRBV5-1 with TRBJ1-2; D is possibly TRBD1 (6 bases). Trimming cost V 0 bases and J 6 bases, with 9 bases left between them. Germline values: CDR1 SGHRS, CDR2 YFSETQ. This CDR3 has 13 residues. This chain's CDR3 is CASSLDRVNGYTF. CDR3 in DNA: TGCGCCAGCAGCTTGGACAGGGTGAATGGCTACACCTTC.

The chain couples TRBV4-3 to TRBJ1-6; D gene ambiguous. The V gene's germline CDR1 is LGHNA and CDR2 YSLEER. There are 13 residues in the CDR3. V lost 9 bases, J lost 6 bases, and 12 bases lay in between. CDR3 sequence reads: CASRRGFNSPLHF. The CDR3 region has the DNA TGCGCCAGTCGGAGAGGCTTTAATTCACCCCTCCACTTT.

The chain has TRBV5-1 and TRBJ2-7; TRBD1 is a possible D gene (6 bases). Between the trimmed V and J ends, which lost 1 base and 1 base, there was a span of 9 bases. The CDR3 totals 14 residues. From germline, CDR1 is SGHRS and CDR2 YFSETQ. The CDR3 spells CASSLTGLSYEQYF. The CDR3 bases are TGCGCCAGCAGCTTGACAGGGCTGTCCTACGAGCAGTACTTC.

J is TRBJ2-5 and V is TRBV14, with 9 bases that match TRBD1. This CDR3 is built from 16 residues. J gave up 1 base and V 4 bases, and 7 bases lay outside the gene matches. Germline loops: CDR1 SGHDN, CDR2 FVKESK. In DNA, the CDR3 is TGTGCCAGCAGCCCACCGGGACAGGGCCTCCAAGAGACCCAGTACTTC. It translates to CASSPPGQGLQETQYF.

The rearrangement uses TRBV27 and TRBJ2-6; 8 nucleotides match TRBD1. This CDR3 has 22 residues. Germline CDR1 MNHEY, CDR2 SMNVEV (reference sequence). The J segment lost 2 bases and the V segment lost 3 bases, leaving 21 bases of the junction unmatched. The CDR3 region is CASSFLYPDRGRAVAGANVLTF. CDR3 DNA sequence: TGTGCCAGCAGTTTCCTTTATCCCGACAGGGGTCGGGCTGTGGCTGGGGCCAACGTCCTGACTTTC.

This chain uses TRBV11-2 with TRBJ1-4; D gene unclear. CDR3 length equals 16 residues. Trimming removed 0 bases at V and 8 bases at J, with 16 bases between. Germline V gives CDR1 SGHAT, CDR2 FQNNGV. CDR3 sequence (DNA): TGTGCCAGCAGCTTAGATCTCGTGGACTGGCGGGAAAAACTGTTTTTT. Its translation is CASSLDLVDWREKLFF.

V gene TRBV6-6 combines with J gene TRBJ2-7, with TRBD1 as a possible D gene (6 bases). This CDR3 region has 13 residues. Trimming shortened V by 0 bases and J by 5 bases, and 8 bases separated the two germline ends. Germline V gives CDR1 MNHNY, CDR2 SVGAGI (reference sequence). The CDR3 coding sequence is TGTGCCAGCAGTTACTCATCAGGGGACGAGCAGTACTTC. Translating gives CASSYSSGDEQYF.

The chain employs TRBV28 and TRBJ2-7, with 9 bases matching TRBD2. The germline V gene encodes CDR1 MDHEN and CDR2 SYDVKM. Trimming took 8 bases from V and 3 from J; bases not matched to a gene: 5. The CDR3 is 13 residues long. This chain's CDR3 is CASQRGAVYEQYF. The DNA of the CDR3 is TGTGCCAGCCAGCGGGGGGCTGTCTACGAGCAGTACTTC. The variable domain in full, with the rest retrieved from reference TRBV28 and TRBJ2-7, is DVKVTQSSRYLVKRTGEKVFLECVQDMDHENMFWYRQDPGLGLRLIYFSYDVKMKEKGDIPEGYSVSREKKERFSLILESASTNQTSMYLCASQRGAVYEQYFGPGTRLTVT.

The J gene is TRBJ1-5, the V gene TRBV18; a weak D match, TRBD1 (6 bases). Trimming pared 5 bases from V and 3 bases from J, leaving 11 bases between. The CDR3 contains 14 residues. The V gene's germline CDR1 is KGHSH and CDR2 LQKENI. The CDR3 here is CASSTGTHNQPQHF. CDR3 nucleotides: TGTGCCAGCTCAACCGGGACACACAATCAGCCCCAGCATTTT.

This chain connects TRBV5-1 to TRBJ1-2, with D perhaps matching TRBD1 (6 bases). Germline assignment: CDR1 SGHRS and CDR2 YFSETQ. The CDR3 consists of 16 residues. V lost 3 bases and J lost 0, with 15 bases in between. The CDR3 coding sequence is TGCGCCAGCAGCTGGGGGGGCAGGACCACTAACTATGGCTACACCTTC. This gives the protein CASSWGGRTTNYGYTF.

In regard to this clone: One end of the junction is discordant with germline, which a read error may explain. Other DNA sequences in the same sample also yield this CDR3. The chain is built from TRBV27 and TRBJ1-6; the D is unclear. Per germline, CDR1 MNHEY and CDR2 SMNVEV (reference sequence). The CDR3 covers 15 residues. Here the CDR3 DNA reads TGTGCCAGCAGTGGAGAGAGCTCCTATAATTCCCCCCTCCACTTT. Its translation: CASSGESSYNSPLHF.

The chain combines TRBV6-1 with TRBJ2-1, with TRBD1 as a possible D gene (6 bases). This CDR3 contains 15 residues. V lost 1 base, J lost 5 bases, and 12 bases lay in between. CDR1 and CDR2 from the germline V gene are MNHNS and SASEGT. The DNA for the CDR3 is TGTGCCAGCAGTGAAGACGCAGGGGAACACAATGAGCAGTTCTTC. The encoded protein is CASSEDAGEHNEQFF.

V and J are TRBV6-5 and TRBJ2-5, with D unclear. The V end was cut by 6 bases, the J end by 5 bases, with 16 bases between. CDR3 length equals 14 residues. Germline values: CDR1 MNHEY, CDR2 SVGAGI. The CDR3: CASSRAPCEETQYF. The CDR3, as DNA: TGTGCCAGCAGCCGAGCCCCGTGTGAGGAGACCCAGTACTTC.